A single sample gave rise to the 2 T cell receptor beta chains below, sequenced in a study of T cell responses to AZD1222 COVID-19 vaccine. Sequenced by immunoSEQ multiplex PCR; TCRdb stores in-frame clones only, minus some. The table records under 150,000 clones, less than 95% of them present only once. The specimen comprised peripheral blood, sampled on day 0 of AZD1222 vaccination. The receptors stem from an adult in good health.

The table lists this clone with a few counts. V is TRBV10-3 and J is TRBJ1-4; D is possibly TRBD1 (6 bases). The germline V and J ends were trimmed by 3 bases and 4 bases, with 21 bases remaining between them. CDR1 and CDR2 from the germline V gene are ENHRY and SYGVKD. The CDR3 loop spans 18 amino acids. The chain's CDR3 is CAISERGATGGHNEKLFF. CDR3 in DNA: TGTGCCATCAGTGAAAGGGGAGCGACTGGGGGGCATAATGAAAAACTGTTTTTT.

The V call is TRBV5-1, the J call TRBJ2-7; 7 bases map to TRBD1. This CDR3 region has 15 residues. Per the germline V gene, CDR1 is SGHRS and CDR2 is YFSETQ. The V segment lost 1 base and the J segment 1 base; nucleotides outside the gene matches: 5. Here the CDR3 DNA reads TGCGCCAGCAGCTTGACGACAGGGACATCCTACGAGCAGTACTTC. It codes for CASSLTTGTSYEQYF.